These 10 T cell receptor beta chains originate from one sample sequenced in a study of blood T cell repertoires in COVID-19. The assay was immunoSEQ multiplex PCR, and TCRdb's table has in-frame clones only and misses some. The sample has 200,000 to 250,000 clones, 65% to 85% seen once; the top ten hold around 1.3%. Material for sequencing was peripheral blood. These receptors came from a woman aged 25 to 39 with COVID-19, enrolled during active disease.

The rearrangement links TRBV7-6 to TRBJ1-6; no clear D. The germline V gene has CDR1 SGHVS and CDR2 FNYEAQ. V shed 3 bases and J shed 5 bases, with 8 bases lying between them. This CDR3 contains 14 residues. CDR3 DNA sequence: TGTGCCAGCAGCTTGTCCATCCATAATTCACCCCTCCACTTT. This encodes CASSLSIHNSPLHF. Full variable domain (remainder filled in from reference TRBV7-6 and TRBJ1-6): GAGVSQSPRYKVTKRGQDVALRCDPISGHVSLYWYRQALGQGPEFLTYFNYEAQQDKSGLPNDRFSAERPEGSISTLTIQRTEQRDSAMYRCASSLSIHNSPLHFGNGTRLTVT.

This clone showed up just once. J is TRBJ1-1 and V is TRBV5-1; 8 bases are a match to TRBD1. The trim removed 1 base at V and 2 bases at J, leaving 1 base unmatched. Germline CDR1 SGHRS, CDR2 YFSETQ. The CDR3 length is 14 residues. CDR3 nucleotide sequence: TGCGCCAGCAGCTTGACAGGGGGTAACACTGAAGCTTTCTTT. Translated: CASSLTGGNTEAFF.

Here the CDR3 DNA reads TGTGCCAGCAGCCCCCGCCAGACAGCCGTGAAAGCCGGGGAGCTGTTTTTT. Encoded protein: CASSPRQTAVKAGELFF. The V gene is TRBV7-6, the J gene TRBJ2-2, with D tentatively TRBD1 (5 bases). Trimming shortened V by 5 bases and J by 6 bases, and 22 bases separated the two germline ends. CDR1 SGHVS and CDR2 FNYEAQ come from the germline V gene. This CDR3 contains 17 residues.

The chain recombines TRBV25-1 with TRBJ2-7; possible D gene TRBD1, 5 bases. The CDR3 contains 14 residues. Trimming took off 0 bases at V and 2 bases at J, with 8 bases between the two ends. Germline CDR1 is MGHDK and CDR2 is SYGVNS. The CDR3 loop reads CASSEYRGTYEQYF. The DNA for the CDR3 is TGTGCCAGCAGTGAATATAGGGGTACCTACGAGCAGTACTTC.

The rearrangement links TRBV4-3 to TRBJ1-3; D remains unclear. CDR3 length: 17 amino acids. From germline, CDR1 is LGHNA and CDR2 YSLEER. V lost 0 bases and J lost 4, with 16 bases in between. CDR3 loop: CASSQDLVGLSGNTIYF. The CDR3 DNA reads as TGCGCCAGCAGCCAAGATCTTGTAGGACTTTCGGGAAACACCATATATTTT.

This clone was detected many times. This sample includes further DNA sequences coding for the same CDR3. The chain uses TRBV19 and TRBJ2-7, with a weak D call TRBD2 (5 bases). With 3 bases removed from V and 3 bases from J, the gap between germline ends came to 9 bases. Germline V gene lookup returns CDR1 LNHDA and CDR2 SQIVND (reference sequence). CDR3 length equals 13 residues. Here the CDR3 DNA reads TGTGCCAGTAGTATGGTCCGGGACTACGAGCAGTACTTC. Protein product: CASSMVRDYEQYF.

The CDR3 sequence is CASSAARLGYEQYF. CDR3 DNA: TGTGCCAGCAGCGCGGCCCGCCTTGGCTACGAGCAGTACTTC. The chain links TRBV13 to TRBJ2-7; D gene ambiguous. V lost 5 bases and J lost 3, with 14 bases in between. Germline V gene data show CDR1 as PRHDT and CDR2 as FYEKMQ (reference sequence). The CDR3 runs to 14 residues.

J is TRBJ2-7 and V is TRBV5-1, with no clear D. The CDR3 loop spans 14 amino acids. Germline CDR1 is SGHRS and CDR2 is YFSETQ. Between the trimmed V and J ends, which lost 1 base and 3 bases, there was a span of 11 bases. CDR3 loop: CASSLISGYYEQYF. CDR3 sequence (DNA): TGCGCCAGCAGCTTGATATCCGGGTACTACGAGCAGTACTTC. Full variable domain (outside the CDR3, taken from reference TRBV5-1 and TRBJ2-7): KAGVTQTPRYLIKTRGQQVTLSCSPISGHRSVSWYQQTPGQGLQFLFEYFSETQRNKGNFPGRFSGRQFSNSRSEMNVSTLELGDSALYLCASSLISGYYEQYFGPGTRLTVT.

This clone was detected only a few times. J is TRBJ1-5 and V is TRBV7-7; no clear D gene. Germline CDR1 and CDR2: SSHAT and FNYEAQ (reference sequence). V was pared by 3 bases and J by 4 bases, with 7 bases between. CDR3 length: 13 residues. CDR3 in DNA: TGTGCCAGCAGCTTGAGGGTAAATCAGCCCCAGCATTTT. Protein: CASSLRVNQPQHF.

V is TRBV27 and J is TRBJ2-3, with TRBD1 as a possible D gene (5 bases). Germline V gene data show CDR1 as MNHEY and CDR2 as SMNVEV (reference sequence). The CDR3 is 15 residues long. V was trimmed by 8 bases and J by 0 bases, leaving 15 bases between them. CDR3 nucleotides: TGTGCCAGCCGTAGAATCTCAGGGAGCACAGATACGCAGTATTTT. The encoded protein is CASRRISGSTDTQYF.